Presented here are 8 T cell receptor beta chains from one specimen sequenced in a study of blood T cell repertoires in COVID-19 (dated by TCRdb to the early 2020s). Preparation of the library involved the immunoSEQ multiplex PCR assay. Entries here come from immuneACCESS through TCRdb and include only in-frame sequences with V and J called. Some clones fail to appear in such tables; in the studies checked, an unresolved V gene covers under half of the shortfall, and the cause of the remainder is unknown. The sample yields more than 45,000 clones; 91% were counted once. The ten largest clones capture just under 6.5% of the sample. Sequenced input: peripheral blood. The source is a man in his 70s with active COVID-19.

The gene calls are TRBV10-3 and TRBJ1-1, with 7 nucleotides matching TRBD1. CDR1 and CDR2 from the germline V gene are ENHRY and SYGVKD. J gave up 5 bases and V 4 bases, and 10 bases lay outside the gene matches. This CDR3 is 15 amino acids long. The CDR3 DNA sequence: TGTGCCATCAGTGGCAACCAGGGGGTCATGACTGAAGCTTTCTTT. Translated, it gives CAISGNQGVMTEAFF.

The chain has TRBV2 and TRBJ2-5; D ambiguous. This CDR3 spans 10 amino acids. Trimming took off 4 bases at V and 9 bases at J, with 6 bases between the two ends. The germline gives CDR1 SNHLY, CDR2 FYNNEI. The CDR3, as DNA: TGTGCCAGCAGTGTCCCCTCCCAGTACTTC. Its protein is CASSVPSQYF.

The chain combines TRBV5-8 with TRBJ2-1; 10 bases fit TRBD1. The germline V gene has CDR1 SGHTS and CDR2 YDEGEE. V trimming: 5 bases; J trimming: 15 bases; junction bases outside the gene matches: 8. This CDR3 spans 12 amino acids. CDR3 sequence: CASRDRDRGPFF. The CDR3 region has the DNA TGTGCCAGCAGGGACCGGGACAGGGGACCGTTCTTC.

The V and J genes are TRBV28 and TRBJ1-5, with 7 bases lining up with TRBD1. Per the germline V gene, CDR1 is MDHEN and CDR2 is SYDVKM. The length of the CDR3 is 16 residues. The V and J ends lost 4 bases and 6 bases, in that order; junction bases with no gene match: 12. The CDR3 reads CASSSRSRGRGQPQHF. DNA for the CDR3: TGTGCCAGCAGTTCAAGATCGAGGGGGCGCGGTCAGCCCCAGCATTTT.

This chain links TRBV20-1 with TRBJ2-3; the D gene is possibly TRBD2 (6 bases). V lost 7 bases and J lost 10, with 9 bases in between. This CDR3 contains 9 residues. Germline V gene lookup returns CDR1 DFQATT and CDR2 SNEGSKA (reference sequence). Written as DNA, the CDR3 is TGCAGTGGCGGGGACCCGCAGTATTTT. Amino acids: CSGGDPQYF.

The chain has TRBV14 and TRBJ1-3; 7 bases fit TRBD1. CDR3 length: 14 residues. V lost 5 bases, J lost 4 bases, and 5 bases stayed unmatched. Germline loops: CDR1 SGHDN, CDR2 FVKESK. CDR3 coding DNA: TGTGCCAGCAGCACTCGACAGGGCGGAAACACCATATATTTT. Protein: CASSTRQGGNTIYF.

CDR3 sequence reads: CASRPTGGDTEAFF. The CDR3 nucleotides read TGTGCCAGCAGGCCGACTGGGGGGGACACTGAAGCTTTCTTT. The chain has TRBV5-4 and TRBJ1-1; weak D call: TRBD1 (5 bases). V lost 5 bases to trimming and J lost 3 bases, with 14 bases between them. CDR1 and CDR2 from the germline V gene are SGHNT and YYREEE (reference sequence). The CDR3 has 14 residues.

V and J are TRBV10-3 and TRBJ2-3; perhaps TRBD1 as D (5 bases). CDR1 is ENHRY, CDR2 SYGVKD, per germline. The CDR3 contains 15 residues. Trimming stripped 0 bases from V and 0 bases from J, with 7 bases between. The CDR3 here is CAISESYRSTDTQYF. In DNA form, the CDR3 reads TGTGCCATCAGTGAGTCTTACAGGAGCACAGATACGCAGTATTTT.